What follows are 10 T cell receptor beta chains derived from one specimen sequenced in a study of blood T cell repertoires in COVID-19. Assay used: immunoSEQ multiplex PCR; TCRdb lists only in-frame clones, some missing. The data show under 200,000 clones, with around 85% seen just once and roughly 9.2% held by the top ten. The sample comprised peripheral blood. The source is a woman older than 75 with acute or convalescent COVID-19.

This CDR3 reads CASSLSGGSGNTIYF. The CDR3 nucleotides are TGTGCCAGCAGCCTCTCTGGGGGCAGTGGAAACACCATATATTTT. This rearrangement joins TRBV5-5 to TRBJ1-3, with a weak D call TRBD1 (6 bases). The CDR3 has 15 residues. The V gene's germline CDR1 is SGHKS and CDR2 YYEKEE (reference sequence). Trimming cost V 4 bases and J 3 bases, with 14 bases left between them.

The chain couples TRBV14 to TRBJ2-2; 9 bases fit TRBD1. After removal of 4 bases from V and 4 bases from J, the junction contained 4 bases not matched to a gene. The germline V gene has CDR1 SGHDN and CDR2 FVKESK. CDR3 size: 15 residues. This chain's CDR3 is CASSPGQGFTGELFF. The CDR3 DNA reads as TGTGCCAGCAGCCCGGGACAGGGTTTCACCGGGGAGCTGTTTTTT.

The chain employs TRBV4-1 and TRBJ1-5; D possibly corresponds to TRBD1 (6 bases). The V gene lost 5 bases and the J gene lost 3 bases, with 17 bases spanning the gap. Germline lookup yields CDR1 MGHRA and CDR2 YSYEKL. The CDR3 is 16 amino acids. The DNA of the CDR3 is TGCGCCAGCAGCGAAAGGGACAAGGCTTACAATCAGCCCCAGCATTTT. Translated: CASSERDKAYNQPQHF.

This chain connects TRBV29-1 to TRBJ2-3; 7 bases map to TRBD1. V dropped 5 bases and J dropped 5; count of bases not matched to a gene: 13. The germline CDR1 and CDR2 sequences are SQVTM and ANQGSEA. CDR3 length: 15 amino acids. The CDR3 region has the DNA TGCAGCGTTCACCCCAGAGGGGGCGTTGGAGATACGCAGTATTTT. It specifies CSVHPRGGVGDTQYF.

The chain uses TRBV21-1 and TRBJ2-5; the D call TRBD1 from the table was never checked on the DNA. TRBV21-1 is a pseudogene locus. The length of the CDR3 is 17 residues. DNA for the CDR3: TGTGCCAGCAGCAAAGCCGTAGGGGGCCGAGGGCGGGAGACCCAGTACTTC. It encodes CASSKAVGGRGRETQYF.

The chain links TRBV7-3 to TRBJ2-5; the D gene is possibly TRBD1 (6 bases). This CDR3 has 13 residues. In germline, CDR1 is SGHTA, CDR2 FQGTGA. Trimming shortened V by 5 bases and J by 2 bases, and 9 bases separated the two germline ends. The CDR3 sequence: CASSPGQQETQYF. The CDR3 coding sequence is TGTGCCAGCAGCCCTGGACAGCAAGAGACCCAGTACTTC.

This clone was recorded only once. J is TRBJ1-3 and V is TRBV12-5, with D possibly TRBD1 on 6 matching bases. V dropped 6 bases and J dropped 0 bases, with 12 bases sitting between them. The CDR3 extends over 15 amino acids. Germline V CDR1 and CDR2: LGHNT, FRNRAP. Written as DNA, the CDR3 is TGTGCTAGTGGGCAGGGGACCAACTCTGGAAACACCATATATTTT. Its translation: CASGQGTNSGNTIYF.

The chain has TRBV2 and TRBJ1-5; 7 positions agree with TRBD1. The length of the CDR3 is 15 residues. The V segment lost 2 bases and the J segment 1 base; nucleotides outside the gene matches: 2. CDR1 and CDR2 (germline): SNHLY, FYNNEI. The DNA for the CDR3 is TGTGCCAGCAGTGAACACAGGGGCAGCAATCAGCCCCAGCATTTT. Amino acids: CASSEHRGSNQPQHF.

This clone showed up just a few times. The gene calls are TRBV6-6 and TRBJ2-1; 11 positions agree with TRBD2. From germline, CDR1 is MNHNY and CDR2 SVGAGI (reference sequence). V lost 6 bases to trimming and J lost 1 base; unmatched junction nucleotides: 2. CDR3 length: 15 amino acids. The CDR3 spells CASRRLAGSYNEQFF. The DNA of the CDR3 is TGTGCCAGCAGGCGACTAGCGGGGTCCTACAATGAGCAGTTCTTC.

The rearrangement uses TRBV27 and TRBJ1-4; 8 bases agree with TRBD1. This CDR3 is 15 amino acids long. Germline assignment: CDR1 MNHEY and CDR2 SMNVEV (reference sequence). V lost 5 bases, J lost 4 bases, and 6 bases stayed unmatched. CDR3 nucleotide sequence: TGTGCCAGCAGTCGTCGACAGGGGTTTAATGAAAAACTGTTTTTT. Protein sequence: CASSRRQGFNEKLFF.